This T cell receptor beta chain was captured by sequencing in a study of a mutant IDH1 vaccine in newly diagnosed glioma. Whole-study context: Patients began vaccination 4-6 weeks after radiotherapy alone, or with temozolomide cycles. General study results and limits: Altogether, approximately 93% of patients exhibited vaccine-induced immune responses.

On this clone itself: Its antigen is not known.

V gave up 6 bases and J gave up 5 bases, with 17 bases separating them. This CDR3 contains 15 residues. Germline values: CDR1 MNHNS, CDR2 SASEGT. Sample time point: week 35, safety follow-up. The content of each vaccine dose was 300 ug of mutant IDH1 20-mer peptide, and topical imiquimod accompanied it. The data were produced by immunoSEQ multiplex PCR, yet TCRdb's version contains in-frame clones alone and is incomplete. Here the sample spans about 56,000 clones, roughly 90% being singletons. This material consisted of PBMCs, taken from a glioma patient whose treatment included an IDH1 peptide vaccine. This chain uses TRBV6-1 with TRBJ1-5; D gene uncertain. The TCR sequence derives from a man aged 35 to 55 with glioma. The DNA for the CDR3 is TGTGCCAGCAGGGCCGAGGGCCCCCAGGATCAGCCCCAGCATTTT. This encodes CASRAEGPQDQPQHF.